The text below deals with one T cell receptor (beta chain). Its specificity is not known. Indicated treatment: roughly 10-day PBMC culture with coronavirus spike peptide pools or control peptides (ViraFEST assay). This CDR3 spans 15 amino acids. Germline loops: CDR1 MNHEY, CDR2 SVGAGI. Trimming removed 0 bases at V and 3 bases at J, with 11 bases between. These data belong to a study of vaccination and CD4 T cells after COVID-19. Study-wide context: Nasal swab PCR had shown SARS-CoV-2 positivity in the convalescent patients (about 10 mild cases, one severe case). Median time from COVID diagnosis to post-COVID sampling was 101 days (35 to 161).

The Oncomine TCR Beta short-read assay was applied to DNA of cultured CD4+ T cells. TCRdb re-analysed the PCR reads in MiXCR, keeping a single row per CDR3 protein. This sample has tens of thousands of distinct CDR3 sequences, with about 39% found just once. The source is a human donor who had recovered from COVID-19. The gene calls are TRBV6-5 and TRBJ2-5, with D unclear. Sequenced input: CD4+ T cells from blood, cultured in vitro. The CDR3 loop reads CASSYSTTEEETQYF. CDR3 bases: TGTGCCAGCAGTTACTCGACAACGGAAGAAGAGACCCAGTACTTC.